This TCR beta chain was sequenced in a study of beta chain features in type 1 diabetes. Trimming removed 0 bases at V and 8 bases at J, with 12 bases between. Germline values: CDR1 SGHNT, CDR2 YYREEE (reference sequence). The CDR3 contains 14 residues. This clone appeared a few times. Since all of the isolated RNA was reverse transcribed, expressed TCRB transcripts were what got sequenced. Clones were sequenced by immunoSEQ multiplex PCR, and TCRdb holds only the in-frame ones, with some missing. The sample includes about 320,000 clones, about 15% of them seen just once. Specimen: central memory CD4+ T cells from blood. This sequence was found in a young man in good health. V is TRBV5-4 and J is TRBJ2-1; no clear D gene. CDR3 in amino acids: CASSLGWGGDEQFF. For the CDR3, the DNA is TGTGCCAGCAGCTTGGGATGGGGTGGCGATGAGCAGTTCTTC.